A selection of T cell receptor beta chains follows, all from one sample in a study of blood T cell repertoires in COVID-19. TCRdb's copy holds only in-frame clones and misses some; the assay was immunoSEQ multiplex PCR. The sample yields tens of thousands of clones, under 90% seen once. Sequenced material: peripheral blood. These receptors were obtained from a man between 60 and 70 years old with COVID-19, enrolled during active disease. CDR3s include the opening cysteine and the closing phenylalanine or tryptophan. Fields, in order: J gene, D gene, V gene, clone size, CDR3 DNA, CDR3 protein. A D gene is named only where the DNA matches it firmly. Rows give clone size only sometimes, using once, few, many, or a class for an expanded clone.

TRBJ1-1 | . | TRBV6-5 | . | TGTGCCAGCAGACCGACAGTGAACACTGAAGCTTTCTTT | CASRPTVNTEAFF
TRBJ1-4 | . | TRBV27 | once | TGTGCCAGCAGCCCCTGGGGGGGTGAAAAACTGTTTTTT | CASSPWGGEKLFF
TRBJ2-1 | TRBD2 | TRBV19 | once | TGTGCCAGTAGTATAGTAGCGGGCCATCTAGGTTTTCATGAGCAGTTCTTC | CASSIVAGHLGFHEQFF
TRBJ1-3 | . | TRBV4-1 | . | TGCGCCAGCAGCCCACAGGAAGTTGGAAACACCATATATTTT | CASSPQEVGNTIYF
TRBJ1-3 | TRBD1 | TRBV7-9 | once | TGTGCCAGCAGCTTAGCGTTTGGACAGGGAGCCGGAAACACCATATATTTT | CASSLAFGQGAGNTIYF
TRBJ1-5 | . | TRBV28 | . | TGTGCCAGCACCCCCTCAGAAGTGGAGCCCCAGCATTTT | CASTPSEVEPQHF
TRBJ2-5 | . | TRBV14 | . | TGTGCCAGCAGCCAAGATTGGGGAGTCCAAGAGACCCAGTACTTC | CASSQDWGVQETQYF
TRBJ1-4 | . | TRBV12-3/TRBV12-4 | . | TGTGCCAGCATTTCCGAGAATGAAAAACTGTTTTTT | CASISENEKLFF
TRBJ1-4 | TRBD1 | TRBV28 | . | TGTGCCAGCAGTTTAAATTGGCCAAAAGGGACAGGGCTCCAACGGGAACCGTTTTTT | CASSLNWPKGTGLQREPFF
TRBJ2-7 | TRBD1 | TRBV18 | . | TGTGCCAGCTCACCAACGCGACAGGGTGGCAACGAGCAGTACTTC | CASSPTRQGGNEQYF
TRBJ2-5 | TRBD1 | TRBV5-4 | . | TGTGCCAGCAGCTTGGGCCAGGGGGCCGGGGAGACCCAGTACTTC | CASSLGQGAGETQYF
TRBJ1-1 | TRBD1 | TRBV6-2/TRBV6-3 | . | TGTGCCAGCAGTTCCCGGGACAGGGGGGAAACTGAAGCTTTCTTT | CASSSRDRGETEAFF
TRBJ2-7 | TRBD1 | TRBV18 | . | TGTGCCAGCTCACCCAGCTTAGATAGGACAGGGCCCTACGAGCAGTACTTC | CASSPSLDRTGPYEQYF
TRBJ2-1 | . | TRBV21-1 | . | TGTGCCAGCAGCAAAGCCCCCGCAGGGGACTACAATGAGCAGTTCTTC | CASSKAPAGDYNEQFF
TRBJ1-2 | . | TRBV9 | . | TGTGCCAGCAGCGTAGGAAGGGGAAGGAACTATGGCTACACCTTC | CASSVGRGRNYGYTF
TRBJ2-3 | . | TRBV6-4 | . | TGTGCCAGCAAGACTAGTCCCAGCACAGATACGCAGTATTTT | CASKTSPSTDTQYF
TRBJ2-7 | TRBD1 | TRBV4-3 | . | TGCGCCAGCAGCCAGGGAGCAGGGGGTTCCTACGAGCAGTACTTC | CASSQGAGGSYEQYF
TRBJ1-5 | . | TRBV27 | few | TGTGCCAGCAGTTTTAATCAGGGGCCCCAGCATTTT | CASSFNQGPQHF
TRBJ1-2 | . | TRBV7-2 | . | TGTGCCAGCAGCTTGAGGCGGGGCAGGGCAAAATATGGCTACACCTTC | CASSLRRGRAKYGYTF
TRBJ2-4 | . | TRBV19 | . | TGTGCCAGTAGTATACCTCCAGGCGGAGGGTTAGCCAAAAACATTCAGTACTTC | CASSIPPGGGLAKNIQYF
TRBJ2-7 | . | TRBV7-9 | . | TGTGCCAGCAGCTTAGACAATCTCGAGCAGTACTTC | CASSLDNLEQYF
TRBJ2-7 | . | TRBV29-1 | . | TGCAGCGTTGAACTCGCGGGACTTTCCTACGAGCAGTACTTC | CSVELAGLSYEQYF
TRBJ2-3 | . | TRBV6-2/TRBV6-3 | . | TGTGCCAGCAGCCCCCGTATCACCGGGGGATCGGATACGCAGTATTTT | CASSPRITGGSDTQYF
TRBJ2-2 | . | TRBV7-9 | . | TGTGCCAGCAGCTTAGAAATCGCGAACACCGGGGAGCTGTTTTTT | CASSLEIANTGELFF
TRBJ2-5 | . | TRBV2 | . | TGTGCCAGCAAAGGCGGAGGGGTCCAAGAGACCCAGTACTTC | CASKGGGVQETQYF
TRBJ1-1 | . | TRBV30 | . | TGTGCCTGGACGGAGGGATGGACTGAAGCTTTCTTT | CAWTEGWTEAFF
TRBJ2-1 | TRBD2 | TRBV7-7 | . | TGTGCTAGCAGCCCAACTAGCGGAGGGGGGAATGAGCAGTTCTTC | CASSPTSGGGNEQFF
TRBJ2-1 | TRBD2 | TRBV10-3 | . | TGTGCCATCAGCCTAGCGGGAGTACGAAATGAGCAGTTCTTC | CAISLAGVRNEQFF
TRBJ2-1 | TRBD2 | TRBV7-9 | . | TGTGCCAGCAGCTTAGGGCTGTCGGCGGGAGGGCCGGGAAATGAGCAGTTCTTC | CASSLGLSAGGPGNEQFF
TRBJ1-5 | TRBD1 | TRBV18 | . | TGTGCCAGCTCCGCGGACAGGGATCAGCCCCAGCATTTT | CASSADRDQPQHF
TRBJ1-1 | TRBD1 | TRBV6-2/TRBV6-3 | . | TGTGCCAGCAGTTCCCAAAGGACAGGACAGCTGGAAGCTTTCTTT | CASSSQRTGQLEAFF
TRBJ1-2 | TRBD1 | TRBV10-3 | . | TGTGCCATCAGAGTGGGGACAGGGGGCCTCACTAACTATGGCTACACCTTC | CAIRVGTGGLTNYGYTF
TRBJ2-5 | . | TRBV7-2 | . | TGTGCCAGCAGCTTAGGAACAGGGGAGACCCAGTACTTC | CASSLGTGETQYF
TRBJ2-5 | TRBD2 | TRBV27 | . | TGTGCCACCGCGACTAGCGGGAGTCTAGAGACCCAGTACTTC | CATATSGSLETQYF
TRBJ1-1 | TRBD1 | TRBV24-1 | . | TGTGCCACCAGTGATCCCGACAGGGGGGGAGCTGAAGCTTTCTTT | CATSDPDRGGAEAFF
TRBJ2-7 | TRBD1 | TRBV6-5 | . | TGTGCCAGCATACCGGGACAGGGGGTCTACGAGCAGTACTTC | CASIPGQGVYEQYF
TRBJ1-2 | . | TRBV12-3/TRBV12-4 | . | TGTGCCAGCAGTACAAACAGGGTTGGCGGCTACACCTTC | CASSTNRVGGYTF
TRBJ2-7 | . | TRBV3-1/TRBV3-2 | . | TGTGCCAGCAGCTCTTCCGGGGTTTCAGTCCACGAGCAGTACTTC | CASSSSGVSVHEQYF
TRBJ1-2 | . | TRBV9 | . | TGTGCCAGCAGCTCCCAGGTTGACTATGGCTACACCTTC | CASSSQVDYGYTF
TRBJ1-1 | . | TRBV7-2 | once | TGTGCCAGCAGCTTAGCGTCAGGCCATATGAACACTGAAGCTTTCTTT | CASSLASGHMNTEAFF
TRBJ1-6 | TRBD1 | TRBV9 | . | TGTGCCAGCAGTCCAGAGGGACAGGGGGCATCCCTCCACTTT | CASSPEGQGASLHF
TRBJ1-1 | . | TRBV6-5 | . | TGTGCCAGCAGAATAGGGGGAACTGAAGCTTTCTTT | CASRIGGTEAFF
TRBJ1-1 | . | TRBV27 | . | TGTGCCAGCAGTTCCTACCAGGGTCGGGACACTGAAGCTTTCTTT | CASSSYQGRDTEAFF
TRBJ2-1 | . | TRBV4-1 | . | TGCGCCAGCAGTCTTTCCCCTGGGGCGAGCAATGAGCAGTTCTTC | CASSLSPGASNEQFF
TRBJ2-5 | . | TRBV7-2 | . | TGTGCCAGCAGCTCGAACTTACGGACTCGGGAGACCCAGTACTTC | CASSSNLRTRETQYF
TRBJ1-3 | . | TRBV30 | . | TGTGCCTTCTACCCGGGGGGAAACACCATATATTTT | CAFYPGGNTIYF
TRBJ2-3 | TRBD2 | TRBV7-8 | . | TGTGCCAGCAGCTTAGGACTAGCGGGAGTGCACGTTGCTAGCACAGATACGCAGTATTTT | CASSLGLAGVHVASTDTQYF
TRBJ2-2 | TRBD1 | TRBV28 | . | TGTGCCAGCAGTTTAGGGACAGGGAGGACCGGGGAGCTGTTTTTT | CASSLGTGRTGELFF
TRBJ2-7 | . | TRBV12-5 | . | TGTGCTAGTGGTTTGGTACTCTCGGGAGAGACCTCCTACGAGCAGTACTTC | CASGLVLSGETSYEQYF
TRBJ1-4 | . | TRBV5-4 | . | TGTGCCAGCAGCCCGGAGGGAGCAACTAATGAAAAACTGTTTTTT | CASSPEGATNEKLFF
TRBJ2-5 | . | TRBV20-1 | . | TGCAGTGTACTCCCCCCCGAGACCCAGTACTTC | CSVLPPETQYF
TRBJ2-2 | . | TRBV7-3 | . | TGTGCCAGCAGCATACAGGGAATCACCGGGGAGCTGTTTTTT | CASSIQGITGELFF
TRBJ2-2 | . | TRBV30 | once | TGTGCCTGGAAAGGGGACACCGGGGAGCTGTTTTTT | CAWKGDTGELFF
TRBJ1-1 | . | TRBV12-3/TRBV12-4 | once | TGTGCCAGCAGTTTAAATGGGGCCACTGAAGCTTTCTTT | CASSLNGATEAFF
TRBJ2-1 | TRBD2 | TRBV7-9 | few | TGTGCCAGCAGCTTAGGACGGGGGGTCCTAGGGTACAATGAGCAGTTCTTC | CASSLGRGVLGYNEQFF